The 20 T cell receptor beta chains presented below share a single source sample, sequenced in a study of T cells in localized non-small cell lung cancer. Method: immunoSEQ multiplex PCR; TCRdb's copy keeps in-frame clones and lacks some. The table lists roughly 40,000 clones, 65% to 90% of them singletons, with roughly 7.3% in the top ten. The starting material was peripheral blood mononuclear cells, obtained before any cancer treatment. The receptor source for this set is a male donor aged 60 or older with stage II lung adenocarcinoma.

On this clone: Relative to the germline gene, one junction end is altered; a read error may explain this. The J gene is TRBJ1-5, the V gene TRBV15; no definite D call. The germline V gene has CDR1 LNHNV and CDR2 YYDKDF (reference sequence). This CDR3 has 13 amino acids. CDR3 in amino acids: CATSRYSNQPQHF. The CDR3 nucleotides are TGTGCCACAAGCAGGTATAGCAATCAGCCCCAGCATTTT. Full variable domain (remainder filled in from reference TRBV15 and TRBJ1-5): DAMVIQNPRYQVTQFGKPVTLSCSQTLNHNVMYWYQQKSSQAPKLLFHYYDKDFNNEADTPDNFQSRRPNTSFCFLDIRSPGLGDTAMYLCATSRYSNQPQHFGDGTRLSIL.

This chain joins TRBV18 and TRBJ2-2, with 7 bases fitting TRBD1. The J segment lost 4 bases and the V segment lost 3 bases, leaving 5 bases of the junction unmatched. The CDR3 totals 15 residues. Germline CDR1 reads KGHSH; CDR2 reads LQKENI. This CDR3 reads CASSPQQGSTGELFF. Written as DNA, the CDR3 is TGTGCCAGCTCACCTCAACAGGGGAGCACCGGGGAGCTGTTTTTT.

The chain couples TRBV6-5 to TRBJ2-5; D is unresolved. The CDR3 covers 13 residues. The V end lost 6 bases, the J end lost 1 base, and 9 bases lay between the germline ends. Germline V gives CDR1 MNHEY, CDR2 SVGAGI. The CDR3 DNA reads TGTGCCAGCAGGGCGTGGTCCCAAGAGACCCAGTACTTC. Translation: CASRAWSQETQYF.

V and J are TRBV7-2 and TRBJ1-2; no reliable D call. The CDR3 covers 13 residues. CDR1 and CDR2 (germline): SGHTA, FQGNSA. V was cut by 7 bases and J by 0 bases, with 9 bases left in between. CDR3 in DNA: TGTGCCAGCACCCCCCAAGCTAACTATGGCTACACCTTC. Translating gives CASTPQANYGYTF.

In DNA, the CDR3 is TGTGCCAGCAGTGACTCAGGACTCTTTAATGAGCAGTTCTTC. This encodes CASSDSGLFNEQFF. V and J are TRBV6-4 and TRBJ2-1; D is perhaps TRBD2 (5 bases). The germline CDR1 and CDR2 sequences are MRHNA and SNTAGT. The V gene lost 0 bases and the J gene lost 7 bases, with 10 bases spanning the gap. The CDR3 length is 14 residues.

The chain recombines TRBV7-2 with TRBJ2-6, with D unresolved. Trimming took off 3 bases at V and 0 bases at J, with 6 bases between the two ends. Germline CDR1 reads SGHTA; CDR2 reads FQGNSA. The CDR3 consists of 15 residues. CDR3 residues: CASSLLFSGANVLTF. The CDR3 DNA sequence: TGTGCCAGCAGCTTGCTGTTCTCTGGGGCCAACGTCCTGACTTTC.

In this sample, this clone turned up once. The chain carries TRBV7-6 and TRBJ1-4; 9 nucleotides line up with TRBD1. Germline V CDR1 and CDR2: SGHVS, FNYEAQ. This CDR3 spans 15 amino acids. V dropped 6 bases and J dropped 5; count of bases not matched to a gene: 7. The CDR3 is CASSLTGTGNEKLFF. The CDR3 bases are TGTGCCAGCAGTTTAACCGGGACAGGGAATGAAAAACTGTTTTTT.

This clone was seen just once. This chain links TRBV28 with TRBJ1-2; D ambiguous. CDR1 and CDR2 (germline): MDHEN, SYDVKM. V was trimmed by 7 bases and J by 5 bases, leaving 23 bases between them. There are 16 residues in the CDR3. The CDR3: CASKTTFHPIYYGYTF. CDR3 DNA: TGTGCCAGCAAAACCACCTTTCACCCAATATATTATGGCTACACCTTC.

The V call is TRBV7-2, the J call TRBJ2-1, with 8 bases fitting TRBD1. This CDR3 comprises 15 residues. CDR1 is SGHTA, CDR2 FQGNSA, per germline. Germline trimming cut 7 bases from V and 4 bases from J; bases unmatched to any gene: 9. The CDR3 nucleotides are TGTGCCAGCAACAACCCAGGGGGCCTTTACAATGAGCAGTTCTTC. Translating it yields CASNNPGGLYNEQFF.

This chain connects TRBV7-8 to TRBJ2-7, with TRBD2 identical over 8 bases. This CDR3 is 15 amino acids long. Trimming removed 8 bases from V and 7 bases from J; junction bases left unmatched: 16. In germline, CDR1 is SGHVS, CDR2 FQNEAQ. The CDR3 region has the DNA TGTGCCAGCGCGCAGCGGGCTAGCGGGCTGGGTGAGCAGTACTTC. Its protein is CASAQRASGLGEQYF.

The sample holds one count of this clone. This chain links TRBV19 with TRBJ2-2; D might be TRBD1 or TRBD2, each matching 5 bases. The V end lost 5 bases, the J end lost 7 bases, and 14 bases lay between the germline ends. The CDR3 consists of 14 residues. In germline, CDR1 is LNHDA, CDR2 SQIVND (reference sequence). The CDR3 DNA reads as TGTGCCAGTAGTTCAACAGGAGGAAACGGGGAGCTGTTTTTT. Its protein product is CASSSTGGNGELFF.

This clone has more than one count but fewer than ten. This chain joins TRBV15 and TRBJ1-1; 7 bases match TRBD1. The CDR3 length is 19 residues. The ends lost 4 bases at V and 1 base at J; junction bases unmatched: 18. Germline V gene sequence: CDR1 LNHNV, CDR2 YYDKDF (reference sequence). The CDR3 DNA reads TGTGCCACCAGCAAGCATCTGGGACAGACCTTTAAGGGGAACACTGAAGCTTTCTTT. It codes for CATSKHLGQTFKGNTEAFF.

The J gene is TRBJ2-7, the V gene TRBV27; TRBD2 aligns across 7 bases. The germline gives CDR1 MNHEY, CDR2 SMNVEV (reference sequence). The CDR3 is 14 amino acids. Trimming took 3 bases from V and 3 from J; bases not matched to a gene: 5. CDR3 DNA: TGTGCCAGCAGTTTTGGGACTAAGAGCTACGAGCAGTACTTC. It codes for CASSFGTKSYEQYF.

The V call is TRBV7-9, the J call TRBJ2-1; D ambiguous. V was trimmed by 7 bases and J by 9 bases, leaving 19 bases between them. CDR3 size: 14 residues. Looked up from germline, CDR1 is SEHNR and CDR2 is FQNEAQ (reference sequence). CDR3: CASTPEPSSGEQFF. In DNA form, the CDR3 reads TGTGCCAGCACCCCAGAACCTTCCTCCGGTGAGCAGTTCTTC. Variable domain in full (rest from reference TRBV7-9 and TRBJ2-1): DTGVSQNPRHKITKRGQNVTFRCDPISEHNRLYWYRQTLGQGPEFLTYFQNEAQLEKSRLLSDRFSAERPKGSFSTLEIQRTEQGDSAMYLCASTPEPSSGEQFFGPGTRLTVL.

In DNA, the CDR3 is TGTGCCAGCAGTGCCCGTGGGGGCTATGGCTACACCTTC. Protein sequence: CASSARGGYGYTF. V and J are TRBV2 and TRBJ1-2, with TRBD1 as a possible D gene (5 bases). The CDR3 extends over 13 amino acids. V shed 4 bases and J shed 4 bases, with 10 bases lying between them. Looked up from germline, CDR1 is SNHLY and CDR2 is FYNNEI.

V gene TRBV19 combines with J gene TRBJ2-7, with D tentatively TRBD1 (6 bases). Germline V CDR1 and CDR2: LNHDA, SQIVND (reference sequence). Trimming cost V 5 bases and J 0 bases, with 17 bases left between them. The CDR3 loop spans 16 amino acids. The CDR3 loop reads CASSPDRTALSYEQYF. CDR3 nucleotide sequence: TGTGCCAGTAGTCCAGACCGGACAGCCCTCTCCTACGAGCAGTACTTC.

V is TRBV4-1 and J is TRBJ1-1; D ambiguous. CDR1 is MGHRA and CDR2 is YSYEKL in the germline V gene. The CDR3 totals 14 residues. The ends were cut back, 8 bases at V and 1 base at J, with 14 bases in the middle. DNA for the CDR3: TGCGCCAGCCTGGCTACGATGGGGAACACTGAAGCTTTCTTT. This encodes CASLATMGNTEAFF.

The V call is TRBV5-4, the J call TRBJ2-1; TRBD2 matches 8 bases. After removal of 7 bases from V and 7 bases from J, the junction contained 7 bases not matched to a gene. This CDR3 is 13 amino acids long. Germline assignment: CDR1 SGHNT and CDR2 YYREEE (reference sequence). The CDR3 sequence: CASSREGLNEQFF. CDR3 DNA sequence: TGTGCCAGCTCACGGGAGGGCCTTAATGAGCAGTTCTTC. The full variable domain, in which reference TRBV5-4 and TRBJ2-1 provide the parts outside the CDR3, is ETGVTQSPTHLIKTRGQQVTLRCSSQSGHNTVSWYQQALGQGPQFIFQYYREEENGRGNFPPRFSGLQFPNYSSELNVNALELDDSALYLCASSREGLNEQFFGPGTRLTVL.

The chain has TRBV21-1 and TRBJ2-2; the table names TRBD2, a call not compared with the DNA. TRBV21-1 is reported as a pseudogene. There are 16 residues in the CDR3. CDR3 bases: TGTGCCAGCCAAATTCCACGGGGACTGTCGGACGGGGAGCTGTTTTTT. Translation gives CASQIPRGLSDGELFF.

The rearrangement joins TRBV2 to TRBJ2-2; 9 bases are shared with TRBD2. This CDR3 is built from 15 residues. Germline CDR1 and CDR2: SNHLY and FYNNEI. With V trimmed by 8 bases and J by 5 bases, 9 bases remained unmatched. CDR3 loop: CASCIMTSGTGELFF. The CDR3 coding sequence is TGTGCCAGCTGTATCATGACTAGCGGAACCGGGGAGCTGTTTTTT.